This T cell receptor (beta chain) was captured by sequencing in a study of blood T cell repertoires in COVID-19. Across the study: PBMCs, B-cell-depleted T cells, or T cells provided the cDNA or gDNA that made up the material.

Followed longitudinally, the Seattle patients had been enrolled during active infection. Authors' processing steps: Cell counts per sample came from amplifying reference gene primers. Assay: immunoSEQ multiplex PCR; the TCRdb copy retains only in-frame clones and omits some. The V and J calls and clone size come from that table; D and trimming were worked out from the DNA. The sample includes around 220,000 clones, 85% to 90% seen only once; the top ten take roughly 10%. This clone was seen many times. The CDR3 length is 15 residues. Germline CDR1 reads SEHNR; CDR2 reads FQNEAQ (reference sequence). The V and J ends lost 5 bases and 5 bases respectively, with 19 bases between them.

The sequenced material came from peripheral blood. The V and J genes are TRBV7-9 and TRBJ2-7, with D perhaps matching TRBD1 (5 bases). The TCR sequence derives from a woman between 45 and 60 years old with COVID-19, enrolled during active disease. Here the CDR3 DNA reads TGTGCCAGCAGCAAAACCCAGGGCCTCAAGAACGAGCAGTACTTC. It yields the protein CASSKTQGLKNEQYF.